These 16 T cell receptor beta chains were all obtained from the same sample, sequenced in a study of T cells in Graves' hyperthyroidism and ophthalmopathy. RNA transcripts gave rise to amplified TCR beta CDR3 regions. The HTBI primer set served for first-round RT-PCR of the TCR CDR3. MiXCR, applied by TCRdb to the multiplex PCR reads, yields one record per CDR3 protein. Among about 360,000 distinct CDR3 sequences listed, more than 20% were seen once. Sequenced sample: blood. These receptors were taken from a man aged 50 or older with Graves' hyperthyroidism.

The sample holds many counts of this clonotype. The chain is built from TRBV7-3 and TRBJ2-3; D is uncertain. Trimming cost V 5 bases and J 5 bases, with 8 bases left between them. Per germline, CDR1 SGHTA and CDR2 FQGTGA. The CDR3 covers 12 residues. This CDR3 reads CASSMGIDTQYF. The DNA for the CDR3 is TGTGCCAGCAGCATGGGGATAGATACGCAGTATTTT.

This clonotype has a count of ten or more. The CDR3 nucleotides are TGTGCCAGCAGGACGACAGGGAATGAAAAACTGTTTTTT. Translating it yields CASRTTGNEKLFF. The chain couples TRBV6-1 to TRBJ1-4; 7 nucleotides align to TRBD1. The CDR3 consists of 13 residues. The germline V gene has CDR1 MNHNS and CDR2 SASEGT. Unmatched junction bases numbered 3, after V lost 6 bases and J lost 5 bases.

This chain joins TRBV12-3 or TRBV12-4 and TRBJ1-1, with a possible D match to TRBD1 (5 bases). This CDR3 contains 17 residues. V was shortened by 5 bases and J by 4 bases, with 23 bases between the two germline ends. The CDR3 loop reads CASSPTQGPTLGTEAFF. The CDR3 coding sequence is TGTGCCAGCAGTCCAACCCAGGGACCCACACTGGGCACTGAAGCTTTCTTT.

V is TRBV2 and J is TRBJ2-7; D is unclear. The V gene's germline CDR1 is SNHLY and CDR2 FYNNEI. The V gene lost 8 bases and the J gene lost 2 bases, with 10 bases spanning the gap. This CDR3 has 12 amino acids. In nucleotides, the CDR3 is TGTGCCAGCGGCGGCAGAACCTACGAGCAGTACTTC. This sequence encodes CASGGRTYEQYF.

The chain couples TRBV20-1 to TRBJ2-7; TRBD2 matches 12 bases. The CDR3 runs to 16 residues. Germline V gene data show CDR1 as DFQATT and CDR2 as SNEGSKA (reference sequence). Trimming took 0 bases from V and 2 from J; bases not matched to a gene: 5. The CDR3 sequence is CSARDPSGRAPYEQYF. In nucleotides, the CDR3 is TGCAGTGCTAGAGACCCTAGCGGGAGGGCCCCCTACGAGCAGTACTTC.

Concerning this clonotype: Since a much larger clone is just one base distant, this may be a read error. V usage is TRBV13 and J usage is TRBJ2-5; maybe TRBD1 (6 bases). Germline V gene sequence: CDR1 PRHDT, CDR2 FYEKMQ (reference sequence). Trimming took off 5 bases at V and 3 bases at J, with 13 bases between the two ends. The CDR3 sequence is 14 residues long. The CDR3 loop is CASSPPGHKETQYF. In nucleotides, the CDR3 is TGTGCCAGCAGCCCGCCGGGACATAAAGAGACCCAGTACTTC.

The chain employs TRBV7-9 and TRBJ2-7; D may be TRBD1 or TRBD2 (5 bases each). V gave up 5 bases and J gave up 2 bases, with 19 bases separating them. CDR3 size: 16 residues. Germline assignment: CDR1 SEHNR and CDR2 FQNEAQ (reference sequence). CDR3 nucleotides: TGTGCCAGCAGCCTTCTGGGGGAACTAACTACCTACGAGCAGTACTTC. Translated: CASSLLGELTTYEQYF.

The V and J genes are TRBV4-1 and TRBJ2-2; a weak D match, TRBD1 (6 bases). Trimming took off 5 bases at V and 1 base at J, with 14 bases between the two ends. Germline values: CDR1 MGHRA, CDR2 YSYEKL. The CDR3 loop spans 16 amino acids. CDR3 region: CASSFQGRGNTGELFF. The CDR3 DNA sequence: TGCGCCAGCAGCTTCCAGGGCAGGGGGAACACCGGGGAGCTGTTTTTT.

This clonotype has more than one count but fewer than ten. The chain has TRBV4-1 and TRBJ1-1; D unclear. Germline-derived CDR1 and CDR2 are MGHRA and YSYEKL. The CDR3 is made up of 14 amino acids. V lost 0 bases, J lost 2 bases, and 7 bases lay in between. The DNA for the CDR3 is TGCGCCAGCAGCCAAGAGTCCAGAAACACTGAAGCTTTCTTT. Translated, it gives CASSQESRNTEAFF.

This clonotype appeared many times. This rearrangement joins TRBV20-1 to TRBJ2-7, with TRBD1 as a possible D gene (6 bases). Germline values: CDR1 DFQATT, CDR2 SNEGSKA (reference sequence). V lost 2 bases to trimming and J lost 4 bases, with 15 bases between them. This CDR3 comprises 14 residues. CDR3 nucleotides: TGCAGTGCTAGAACCGGGACACACCAATACGAGCAGTACTTC. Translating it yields CSARTGTHQYEQYF.

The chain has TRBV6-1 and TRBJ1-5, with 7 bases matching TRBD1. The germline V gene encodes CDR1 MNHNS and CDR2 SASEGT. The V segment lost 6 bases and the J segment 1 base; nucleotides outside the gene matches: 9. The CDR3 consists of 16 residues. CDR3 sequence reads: CASREPTGRSNQPQHF. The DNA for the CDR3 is TGTGCCAGCAGGGAACCGACAGGGAGAAGCAATCAGCCCCAGCATTTT.

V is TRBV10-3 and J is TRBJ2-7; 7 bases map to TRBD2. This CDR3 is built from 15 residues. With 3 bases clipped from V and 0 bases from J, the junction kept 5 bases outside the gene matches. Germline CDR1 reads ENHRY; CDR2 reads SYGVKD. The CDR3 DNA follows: TGTGCCATCAGTGACTTGGGGGGGACCTCCTACGAGCAGTACTTC. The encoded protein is CAISDLGGTSYEQYF.

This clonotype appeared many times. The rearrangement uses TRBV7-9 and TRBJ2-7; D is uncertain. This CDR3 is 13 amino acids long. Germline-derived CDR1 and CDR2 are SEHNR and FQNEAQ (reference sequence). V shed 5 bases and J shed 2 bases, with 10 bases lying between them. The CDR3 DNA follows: TGTGCCAGCAGCCTCTCTAGGACCTACGAGCAGTACTTC. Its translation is CASSLSRTYEQYF.

The CDR3 sequence is CASREDGNQPQHF. The CDR3 bases are TGTGCCAGTAGGGAAGACGGTAATCAGCCCCAGCATTTT. The V and J genes are TRBV19 and TRBJ1-5, with D uncertain. The V end lost 6 bases, the J end lost 4 bases, and 10 bases lay between the germline ends. The CDR3 sequence is 13 residues long. The germline gives CDR1 LNHDA, CDR2 SQIVND (reference sequence).

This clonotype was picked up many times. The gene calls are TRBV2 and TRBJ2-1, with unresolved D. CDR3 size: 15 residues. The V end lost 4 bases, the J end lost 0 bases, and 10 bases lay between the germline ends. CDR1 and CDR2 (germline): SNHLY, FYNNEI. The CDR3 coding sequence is TGTGCCAGCAGTGGGGCCCTTGGCTCCTACAATGAGCAGTTCTTC. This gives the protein CASSGALGSYNEQFF.

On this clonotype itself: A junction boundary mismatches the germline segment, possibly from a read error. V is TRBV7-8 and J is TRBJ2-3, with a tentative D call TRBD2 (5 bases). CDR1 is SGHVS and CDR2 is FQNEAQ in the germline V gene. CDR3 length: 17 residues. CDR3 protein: CAGSESTGFGETDTQYF. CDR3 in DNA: TGCGCCGGCAGTGAGTCGACCGGTTTTGGGGAGACAGATACGCAGTATTTT.